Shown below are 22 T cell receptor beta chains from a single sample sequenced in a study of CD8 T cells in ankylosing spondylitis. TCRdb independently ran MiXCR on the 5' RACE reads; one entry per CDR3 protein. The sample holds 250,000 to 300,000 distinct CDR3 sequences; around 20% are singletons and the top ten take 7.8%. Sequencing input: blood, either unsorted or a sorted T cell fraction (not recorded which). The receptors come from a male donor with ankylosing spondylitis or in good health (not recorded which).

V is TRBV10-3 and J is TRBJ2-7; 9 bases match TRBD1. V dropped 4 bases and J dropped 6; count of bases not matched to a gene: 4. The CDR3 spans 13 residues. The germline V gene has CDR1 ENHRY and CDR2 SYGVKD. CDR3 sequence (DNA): TGTGCCATCAGTGGGACAGGGGCAATCGAGCAGTACGTC. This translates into CAISGTGAIEQYV.

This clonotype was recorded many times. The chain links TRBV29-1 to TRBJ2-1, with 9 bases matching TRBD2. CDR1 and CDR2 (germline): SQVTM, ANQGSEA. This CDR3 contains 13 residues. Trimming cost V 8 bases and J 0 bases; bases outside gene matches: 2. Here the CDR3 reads CSISGSSYNEQFF. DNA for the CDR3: TGCAGCATTAGCGGGAGCTCCTACAATGAGCAGTTCTTC.

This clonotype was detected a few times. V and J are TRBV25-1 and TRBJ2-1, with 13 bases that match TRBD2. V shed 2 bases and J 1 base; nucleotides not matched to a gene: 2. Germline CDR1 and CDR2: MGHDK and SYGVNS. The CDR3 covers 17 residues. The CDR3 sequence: CASSEGTSGTSYNEQFF. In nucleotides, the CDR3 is TGTGCCAGCAGTGAAGGGACTAGCGGGACTTCCTACAATGAGCAGTTCTTC.

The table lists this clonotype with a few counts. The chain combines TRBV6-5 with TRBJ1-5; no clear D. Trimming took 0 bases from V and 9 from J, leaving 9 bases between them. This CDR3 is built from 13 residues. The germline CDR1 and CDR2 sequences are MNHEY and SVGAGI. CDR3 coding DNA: TGTGCCAGCAGTTACTCCGACGCTTTGCCCCAGCATTTT. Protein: CASSYSDALPQHF.

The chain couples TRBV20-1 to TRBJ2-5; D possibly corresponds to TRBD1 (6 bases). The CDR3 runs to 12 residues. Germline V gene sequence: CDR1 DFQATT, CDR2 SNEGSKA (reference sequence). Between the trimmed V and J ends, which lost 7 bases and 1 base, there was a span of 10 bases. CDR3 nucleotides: TGCAGTGTTTCAGGGGTCCAAGAGACCCAGTACTTC. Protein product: CSVSGVQETQYF.

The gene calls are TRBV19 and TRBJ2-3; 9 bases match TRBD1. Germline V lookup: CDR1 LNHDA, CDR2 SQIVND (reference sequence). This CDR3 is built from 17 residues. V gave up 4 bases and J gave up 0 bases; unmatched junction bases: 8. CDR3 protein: CASSRGQGQESTDTQYF. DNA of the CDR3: TGTGCCAGTAGTAGGGGACAGGGACAAGAGAGCACAGATACGCAGTATTTT.

CDR3: CASSLMGMIEGETQYF. The CDR3 region has the DNA TGTGCCAGCAGCTTAATGGGAATGATAGAGGGAGAGACCCAGTACTTC. V and J are TRBV11-2 and TRBJ2-5; possible D gene TRBD2, 5 bases. Germline lookup yields CDR1 SGHAT and CDR2 FQNNGV. V was pared by 2 bases and J by 4 bases, with 17 bases between. The CDR3 contains 16 residues.

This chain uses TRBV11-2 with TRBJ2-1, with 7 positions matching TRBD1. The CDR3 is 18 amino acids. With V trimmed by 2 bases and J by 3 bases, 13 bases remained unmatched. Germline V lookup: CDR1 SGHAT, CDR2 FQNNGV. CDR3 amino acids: CASSLQVFGAGGYNEQFF. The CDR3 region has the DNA TGTGCCAGCAGCTTACAGGTCTTCGGAGCAGGGGGCTACAATGAGCAGTTCTTC. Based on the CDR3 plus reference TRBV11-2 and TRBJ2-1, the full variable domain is EAGVAQSPRYKIIEKRQSVAFWCNPISGHATLYWYQQILGQGPKLLIQFQNNGVVDDSQLPKDRFSAERLKGVDSTLKIQPAKLEDSAVYLCASSLQVFGAGGYNEQFFGPGTRLTVL.

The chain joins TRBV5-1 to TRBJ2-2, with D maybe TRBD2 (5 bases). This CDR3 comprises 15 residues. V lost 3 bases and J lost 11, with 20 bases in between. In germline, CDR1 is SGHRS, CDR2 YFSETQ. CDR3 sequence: CASSSKWLEPGELFF. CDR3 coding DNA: TGCGCCAGCAGCTCCAAATGGCTTGAGCCGGGAGAGCTGTTTTTT.

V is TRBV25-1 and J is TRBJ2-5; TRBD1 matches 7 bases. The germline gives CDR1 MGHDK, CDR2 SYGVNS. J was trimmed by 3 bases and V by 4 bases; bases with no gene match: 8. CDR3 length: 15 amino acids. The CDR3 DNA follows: TGTGCCAGCAGTGCCCACCGGGGACAGAAAGAGACCCAGTACTTC. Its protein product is CASSAHRGQKETQYF.

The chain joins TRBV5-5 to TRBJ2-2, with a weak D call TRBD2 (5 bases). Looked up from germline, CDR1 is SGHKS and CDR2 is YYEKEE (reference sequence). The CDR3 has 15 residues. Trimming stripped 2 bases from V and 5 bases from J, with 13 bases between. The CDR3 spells CASSLRSGITGELFF. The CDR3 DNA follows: TGTGCCAGCAGCTTAAGGTCCGGGATAACCGGGGAGCTGTTTTTT.

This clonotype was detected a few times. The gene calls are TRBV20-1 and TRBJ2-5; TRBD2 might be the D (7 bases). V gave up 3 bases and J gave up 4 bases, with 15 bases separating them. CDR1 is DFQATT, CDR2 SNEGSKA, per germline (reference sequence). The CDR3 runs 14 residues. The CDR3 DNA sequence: TGCAGTGCTAGTAGCGGGCGGGGGCCAGAGACCCAGTACTTC. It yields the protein CSASSGRGPETQYF.

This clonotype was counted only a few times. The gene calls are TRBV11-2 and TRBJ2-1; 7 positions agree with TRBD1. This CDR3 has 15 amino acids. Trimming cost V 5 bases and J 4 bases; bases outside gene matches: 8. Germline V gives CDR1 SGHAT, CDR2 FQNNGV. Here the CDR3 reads CASSAGQEKYNEQFF. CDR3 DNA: TGTGCCAGCAGCGCAGGACAGGAGAAATACAATGAGCAGTTCTTC.

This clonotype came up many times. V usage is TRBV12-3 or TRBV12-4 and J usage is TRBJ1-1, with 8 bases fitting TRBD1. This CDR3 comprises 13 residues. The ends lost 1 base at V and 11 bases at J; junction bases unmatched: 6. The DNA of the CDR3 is TGTGCCAGCAGTTTAGGGACAGGGTATGACGCTTTCTTT. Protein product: CASSLGTGYDAFF.

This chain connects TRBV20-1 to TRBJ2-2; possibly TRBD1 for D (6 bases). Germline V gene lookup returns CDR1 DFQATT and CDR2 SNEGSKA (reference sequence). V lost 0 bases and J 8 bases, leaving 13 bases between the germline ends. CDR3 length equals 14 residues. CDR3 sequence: CSARELRGSGELFF. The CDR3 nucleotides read TGCAGTGCTAGAGAGCTCAGGGGTTCAGGGGAGCTGTTTTTT.

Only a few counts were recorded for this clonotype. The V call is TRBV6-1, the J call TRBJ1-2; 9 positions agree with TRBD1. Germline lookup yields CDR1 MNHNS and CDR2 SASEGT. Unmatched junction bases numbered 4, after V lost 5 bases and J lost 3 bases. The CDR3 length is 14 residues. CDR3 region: CASSPGDRDYGYTF. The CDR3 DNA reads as TGTGCCAGCAGTCCCGGGGACAGGGACTATGGCTACACCTTC.

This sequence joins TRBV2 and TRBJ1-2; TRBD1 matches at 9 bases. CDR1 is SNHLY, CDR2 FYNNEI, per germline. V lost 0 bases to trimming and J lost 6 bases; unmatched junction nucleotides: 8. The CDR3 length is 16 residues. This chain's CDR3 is CASSEASGTGNDGYTF. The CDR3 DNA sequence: TGTGCCAGCAGTGAAGCGTCCGGGACAGGGAATGATGGCTACACCTTC.

CDR3 in DNA: TGTGCCAGCACGGACAGGGGGCCTGTTGTGGGAGAGACCCAGTACTTC. Amino acids: CASTDRGPVVGETQYF. The chain has TRBV6-1 and TRBJ2-5, with 11 bases lining up with TRBD1. Losses at the gene ends were 7 bases for V and 4 bases for J; bases not matched to a gene: 11. The CDR3 runs 16 residues. From germline, CDR1 is MNHNS and CDR2 SASEGT.

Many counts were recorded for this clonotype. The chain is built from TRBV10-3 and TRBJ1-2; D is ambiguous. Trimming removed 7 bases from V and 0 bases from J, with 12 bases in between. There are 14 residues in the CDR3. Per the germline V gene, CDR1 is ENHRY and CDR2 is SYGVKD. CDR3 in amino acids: CAIKGTDSNYGYTF. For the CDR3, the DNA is TGTGCCATCAAAGGCACAGATTCTAACTATGGCTACACCTTC.

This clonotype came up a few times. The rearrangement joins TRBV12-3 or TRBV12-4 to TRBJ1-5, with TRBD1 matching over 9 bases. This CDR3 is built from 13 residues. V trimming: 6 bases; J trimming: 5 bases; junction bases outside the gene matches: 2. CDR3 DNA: TGTGCCAGCAGAGGACAGGGGTATCAGCCCCAGCATTTT. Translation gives CASRGQGYQPQHF.

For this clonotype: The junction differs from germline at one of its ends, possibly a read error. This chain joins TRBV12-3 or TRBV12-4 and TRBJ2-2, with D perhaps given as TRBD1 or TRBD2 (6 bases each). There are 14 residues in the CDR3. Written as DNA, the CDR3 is TGTGCCAGCGCAAGGGGGGCCGGCACCGGGGGGCTGTTTTTT. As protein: CASARGAGTGGLFF.

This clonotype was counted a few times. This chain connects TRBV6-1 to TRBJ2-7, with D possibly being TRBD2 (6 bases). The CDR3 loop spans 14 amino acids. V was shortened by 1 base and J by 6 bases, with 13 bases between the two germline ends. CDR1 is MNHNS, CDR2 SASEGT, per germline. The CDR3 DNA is TGTGCCAGCAGTGAAGTCGGGCTAGCGCCCGAGCAGTACGTC. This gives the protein CASSEVGLAPEQYV.